This T cell receptor (beta chain) was documented in a study of blood T cell repertoires in COVID-19 (dated by TCRdb to about 2020). Turning to the overall study: Samples from collaborators originated in the United States, Italy and Spain and spanned both the acute and convalescent phases of COVID-19. The material from the prospective study consisted of cDNA or gDNA derived from T cells, B-cell-depleted T cells, or PBMCs. Subjects who had been exposed to COVID-19, were actively infected with it, or had recovered from it provided the deeply sampled blood TCRbeta repertoires that made up the dataset. The samples were drawn from two sources: the first 160 participants of the ongoing ImmuneRACE study, and fewer than 1,500 subjects contributed by 6 global collaborators. Nearly every sample came with metadata listing a de-identified subject ID, COVID-19 status, age in years and sex. Where HLA class I and class II types were available, the types were taken from metadata supplied by the sample provider, not from assay-based typing. The repertoires were released in a freely available public database intended as a resource for research on the immune response to SARS-CoV-2. Beyond this particular receptor, the publication reports: The amount of clinical and demographic metadata varied by source and participant and was provided uncurated.

TCRbeta CDR3 regions were amplified from genomic DNA by means of the immunoSEQ Assay, a bias-controlled multiplex PCR. The original methods were these. Within the assay, amplification of reference gene primers was used to estimate how many nucleated cells each sample contained. To quantify the absolute abundance of each unique TCRbeta CDR3 rearrangement, sequence reads were collapsed and filtered. For each sample, productive Simpson clonality was calculated by taking the square root of Simpson's diversity index across productive rearrangements. Not all clones reach the TCRdb copy of this immuneACCESS table, which keeps in-frame sequences only. Checked studies attribute under half of the gap to unresolved V genes and leave the rest unexplained. The D gene and trimming were derived from the DNA, and the V and J assignments and clone size from that table. For this sample the table gives around 160,000 clones, of which roughly 84% were detected only once. 5.8% of the sample is taken by the ten largest.

Concerning this clone itself: The clone's antigen remains unknown. No per-base quality is available; no much larger clone lies one base away.

Enrolling through a virtual design, the prospective study's participants ranged in age from about 18 to 100 years and lived across roughly 24 United States geographic areas. In the prospective study, participants were assigned to cohorts based on the clinical history participants reported in a screening survey and a study questionnaire. Exposed participants had been in contact, within 2 weeks of entering the study, with a person who had a PCR-confirmed or clinician-diagnosed case of COVID-19. In the prospective study, mobile phlebotomists collected whole blood, serum and a nasopharyngeal or oropharyngeal swab from each participant. Participants in the prospective study had the option to provide additional blood draws and questionnaires over a 2-month period. Prospective study blood samples were shipped either frozen or at room temperature before DNA extraction. The CDR3 runs 14 amino acids, cysteine and phenylalanine included. Only the CDR3 portion is preserved as DNA: 42 bases, with reading frame beginning at the first base. CDR1 and CDR2 are read off the germline V gene (reference sequence) as LNHDA and SQIVND. Compared with germline, V lacks 3 bases and J lacks 2 bases; bases without a gene match: 2.

This TCR derives from a woman aged 50 to 65 who had been exposed to COVID-19. Sequenced sample: PBMCs or T cells enriched from blood (not recorded which). Recombination joined TRBV19 with TRBJ2-3; the junction holds 7 bases that match TRBD1. The nucleotide sequence reads TGTGCCAGTAGTATGACAGGGCCCACAGATACGCAGTATTTT. It translates to CASSMTGPTDTQYF.